A single sample gave rise to the 32 T cell receptor beta chains below, sequenced in a study of cytomegalovirus exposure and HLA in healthy donors. PCR involved 60 Vbeta and 13 Jbeta primers. Sequenced by immunoSEQ multiplex PCR; TCRdb stores in-frame clones only, minus some. This sample yields about 40,000 clones, of which around 68% are seen a single time; around 4% belongs to the top ten. Sequencing was done on a sample of PBMCs. The receptors derive from a man aged 35-49 years in good health and CMV-seronegative.

This clone was observed a single time. This chain links TRBV9 with TRBJ2-1; the match to TRBD2 covers 8 bases. Per the germline V gene, CDR1 is SGDLS and CDR2 is YYNGEE. The CDR3 is 12 residues long. J lost 8 bases, V lost 3 bases, and 1 base had no gene match. The CDR3 coding sequence is TGTGCCAGCAGCGGAGCGGGGGATGAGCAGTTCTTC. It yields the protein CASSGAGDEQFF. Looking up the rest from reference TRBV9 and TRBJ2-1 gives the full variable domain: DSGVTQTPKHLITATGQRVTLRCSPRSGDLSVYWYQQSLDQGLQFLIQYYNGEERAKGNILERFSAQQFPDLHSELNLSSLELGDSALYFCASSGAGDEQFFGPGTRLTVL.

In this sample, this clone turned up a few times. The chain is built from TRBV2 and TRBJ1-6; D call uncertain. V dropped 6 bases and J dropped 0 bases, with 12 bases sitting between them. The CDR3 contains 16 residues. Germline values: CDR1 SNHLY, CDR2 FYNNEI. The CDR3 protein is CASRSDSSSYNSPLHF. Here the CDR3 DNA reads TGTGCCAGCAGGTCGGACTCTAGCTCCTATAATTCACCCCTCCACTTT.

V and J are TRBV6-1 and TRBJ1-1; the D gene is possibly TRBD1 (5 bases). With 2 bases removed from V and 3 bases from J, the gap between germline ends came to 13 bases. CDR3 length equals 15 residues. Per the germline V gene, CDR1 is MNHNS and CDR2 is SASEGT. CDR3: CASSEPGGTYTEAFF. In DNA form, the CDR3 reads TGTGCCAGCAGTGAACCAGGCGGGACTTACACTGAAGCTTTCTTT.

This chain links TRBV2 with TRBJ1-5; D is unresolved. Germline-derived CDR1 and CDR2 are SNHLY and FYNNEI. V was cut by 2 bases and J by 7 bases, with 15 bases left in between. This CDR3 comprises 15 residues. The CDR3 reads CASSEMRAGRQPQHF. The CDR3 nucleotides are TGTGCCAGCAGTGAAATGAGGGCGGGGAGGCAGCCCCAGCATTTT.

V usage is TRBV2 and J usage is TRBJ1-1; maybe TRBD1 (6 bases). Germline V gene lookup returns CDR1 SNHLY and CDR2 FYNNEI. This CDR3 has 12 residues. Trimming stripped 7 bases from V and 8 bases from J, with 14 bases between. CDR3 in amino acids: CASTFTGTEAFF. The CDR3 DNA reads TGTGCCAGCACTTTCACAGGGACCGAAGCTTTCTTT.

This clone was seen only a few times. This sequence joins TRBV5-1 and TRBJ1-5; 8 bases are a match to TRBD1. After removal of 3 bases from V and 9 bases from J, the junction contained 2 bases not matched to a gene. CDR3 length: 12 residues. CDR1 and CDR2 (germline): SGHRS, YFSETQ. The CDR3 is CASSYDRGPQHF. The CDR3 DNA follows: TGCGCCAGCAGCTACGACAGGGGGCCCCAGCATTTT.

The J gene is TRBJ1-4, the V gene TRBV29-1; no firm D call. The CDR3 is 14 residues long. Germline V gene lookup returns CDR1 SQVTM and CDR2 ANQGSEA. V was trimmed by 4 bases and J by 4 bases, leaving 13 bases between them. The CDR3 sequence: CSVAVAGVNEKLFF. In DNA form, the CDR3 reads TGCAGCGTTGCGGTTGCCGGGGTTAATGAAAAACTGTTTTTT. Drawing the rest from reference TRBV29-1 and TRBJ1-4, the complete variable domain is SAVISQKPSRDICQRGTSLTIQCQVDSQVTMMFWYRQQPGQSLTLIATANQGSEATYESGFVIDKFPISRPNLTFSTLTVSNMSPEDSSIYLCSVAVAGVNEKLFFGSGTQLSVL.

The chain has TRBV19 and TRBJ1-2; D is unclear. V was clipped by 10 bases and J by 4 bases, with 19 bases between them. This CDR3 contains 14 residues. Germline CDR1 is LNHDA and CDR2 is SQIVND (reference sequence). The CDR3: CATQSREWGYGYTF. CDR3 in DNA: TGTGCCACTCAGTCGAGGGAATGGGGCTATGGCTACACCTTC.

This chain uses TRBV6-5 with TRBJ2-2, with 8 bases lining up with TRBD1. The CDR3 is made up of 14 amino acids. V shed 6 bases, J shed 7 bases, and the junction held 7 bases outside the gene matches. Germline CDR1 reads MNHEY; CDR2 reads SVGAGI. The CDR3 DNA follows: TGTGCCAGCAGGGCGGACAGGGAGAGCGGGGAGCTGTTTTTT. Amino acid sequence: CASRADRESGELFF.

This rearrangement joins TRBV5-4 to TRBJ1-1, with 9 bases aligning to TRBD1. The CDR3 is made up of 17 amino acids. Per germline, CDR1 SGHNT and CDR2 YYREEE (reference sequence). The ends lost 3 bases at V and 1 base at J; junction bases unmatched: 10. The CDR3 bases are TGTGCCAGCAGCTCCCGGACAGGGGAAGGGACGAACACTGAAGCTTTCTTT. Encoded protein: CASSSRTGEGTNTEAFF.

V is TRBV6-6 and J is TRBJ2-7; 8 positions match TRBD1. This CDR3 contains 16 residues. CDR1 and CDR2 (germline): MNHNY, SVGAGI (reference sequence). V was clipped by 2 bases and J by 0 bases; unmatched bases: 6. CDR3 sequence (DNA): TGTGCCAGCAGTTACGGTGGACAGGGAAGCTCCTACGAGCAGTACTTC. This sequence encodes CASSYGGQGSSYEQYF.

CDR3 in amino acids: CASSSGQGDYNEQFF. CDR3 coding DNA: TGTGCCAGCAGCTCTGGACAGGGGGACTACAATGAGCAGTTCTTC. The chain recombines TRBV5-4 with TRBJ2-1; 10 nucleotides agree with TRBD1. The V and J ends lost 3 bases and 3 bases, in that order; junction bases with no gene match: 3. In germline, CDR1 is SGHNT, CDR2 YYREEE (reference sequence). This CDR3 has 15 residues.

DNA of the CDR3: TGTGCCAGCAGCGTTCTCGAGCGGGGGTGGGATACGCAGTATTTT. The encoded protein is CASSVLERGWDTQYF. The V call is TRBV9, the J call TRBJ2-3, with 8 bases identical to TRBD2. The CDR3 length is 15 residues. With V trimmed by 2 bases and J by 6 bases, 8 bases remained unmatched. Germline V gene data show CDR1 as SGDLS and CDR2 as YYNGEE.

The V and J genes are TRBV7-8 and TRBJ1-6; weak D call: TRBD1 (5 bases). Germline V gene data show CDR1 as SGHVS and CDR2 as FQNEAQ. The CDR3 has 17 residues. The germline V and J ends were trimmed by 8 bases and 3 bases, with 20 bases remaining between them. The CDR3 region is CASHSLGGANYNSPLHF. Written as DNA, the CDR3 is TGTGCCAGCCACTCCCTGGGAGGGGCGAACTATAATTCACCCCTCCACTTT.

V gene TRBV6-5 combines with J gene TRBJ2-7; 7 positions match TRBD2. The trim removed 1 base at V and 4 bases at J, leaving 4 bases unmatched. This CDR3 comprises 14 residues. Germline V gene data show CDR1 as MNHEY and CDR2 as SVGAGI. The CDR3: CASSYWGGSYEQYF. CDR3 bases: TGTGCCAGCAGTTACTGGGGGGGTAGTTACGAGCAGTACTTC.

This clone was seen only once. The chain links TRBV19 to TRBJ1-2, with D maybe TRBD1 (5 bases). This CDR3 is built from 16 residues. The germline V and J ends were trimmed by 0 bases and 5 bases, with 16 bases remaining between them. From germline, CDR1 is LNHDA and CDR2 SQIVND (reference sequence). The CDR3 DNA is TGTGCCAGTAGTATAGAGAGCAGGGCCCGTGTTTATGGCTACACCTTC. It specifies CASSIESRARVYGYTF.

This clone was recorded only once. The gene calls are TRBV19 and TRBJ1-5, with TRBD1 matching over 8 bases. CDR3 length: 13 amino acids. Unmatched junction bases numbered 5, after V lost 6 bases and J lost 7 bases. Germline V lookup: CDR1 LNHDA, CDR2 SQIVND (reference sequence). The CDR3 reads CASSDRGFQPQHF. The CDR3 DNA is TGTGCCAGTAGCGACAGGGGTTTCCAGCCCCAGCATTTT. The full variable domain, with the rest looked up from reference TRBV19 and TRBJ1-5, is DGGITQSPKYLFRKEGQNVTLSCEQNLNHDAMYWYRQDPGQGLRLIYYSQIVNDFQKGDIAEGYSVSREKKESFPLTVTSAQKNPTAFYLCASSDRGFQPQHFGDGTRLSIL.

The chain couples TRBV30 to TRBJ2-7; 7 bases map to TRBD1. CDR1 is GTSNPN and CDR2 is SVGIG in the germline V gene (reference sequence). V shed 5 bases, J shed 6 bases, and the junction held 1 base outside the gene matches. CDR3 length equals 10 residues. As DNA, the CDR3 is TGTGCCTGGGGGACAGCCGAGCAGTACTTC. This encodes CAWGTAEQYF.

Notes on this clone: The same CDR3 can be traced to other DNA sequences in this sample. CDR3 in DNA: TGTGCCAGCAGCGCAGGTTACGAGCAGTACTTC. Protein sequence: CASSAGYEQYF. This chain links TRBV6-5 with TRBJ2-7; D is undetermined. The CDR3 is 11 residues long. The V end lost 6 bases, the J end lost 4 bases, and 7 bases lay between the germline ends. CDR1 and CDR2 (germline): MNHEY, SVGAGI.

The J gene is TRBJ2-7, the V gene TRBV20-1, with D hard to call. Germline V gene sequence: CDR1 DFQATT, CDR2 SNEGSKA (reference sequence). The V and J ends lost 0 bases and 7 bases respectively, with 7 bases between them. The CDR3 is made up of 11 amino acids. This CDR3 is CSARDATEQYF. In nucleotides, the CDR3 is TGCAGTGCTAGAGATGCGACAGAGCAGTACTTC.

The rearrangement uses TRBV28 and TRBJ2-3; weak D call: TRBD1 (5 bases). This CDR3 is built from 13 residues. V was pared by 6 bases and J by 3 bases, with 10 bases between. Germline CDR1 MDHEN, CDR2 SYDVKM. CDR3 protein: CASREQVTDTQYF. DNA for the CDR3: TGTGCCAGCAGGGAACAGGTAACAGATACGCAGTATTTT.

The J gene is TRBJ2-5, the V gene TRBV28; D might be TRBD2 (7 bases). The CDR3 is made up of 15 amino acids. CDR1 is MDHEN, CDR2 SYDVKM, per germline. V was trimmed by 5 bases and J by 5 bases, leaving 18 bases between them. Here the CDR3 DNA reads TGTGCCAGCAGTGCCCTGGGGGGGCCCGGTGAGACCCAGTACTTC. Amino acids: CASSALGGPGETQYF.

The chain links TRBV19 to TRBJ1-5; tentative D call: TRBD1 (5 bases). The germline CDR1 and CDR2 sequences are LNHDA and SQIVND (reference sequence). With 4 bases removed from V and 0 bases from J, the gap between germline ends came to 10 bases. The CDR3 runs 15 residues. CDR3 nucleotides: TGTGCCAGTAGTACTCTTACAGGTAGCAATCAGCCCCAGCATTTT. As protein: CASSTLTGSNQPQHF.

This clone showed up just a few times. The chain links TRBV6-1 to TRBJ2-2; 8 bases line up with TRBD2. V gave up 6 bases and J gave up 1 base; unmatched junction bases: 4. Looked up from germline, CDR1 is MNHNS and CDR2 is SASEGT. The CDR3 runs to 15 residues. The CDR3, as DNA: TGTGCCAGCAGCGTGAGCGGGGGGAACACCGGGGAGCTGTTTTTT. It yields the protein CASSVSGGNTGELFF.

CDR3 region: CASSVTETGREVHF. DNA for the CDR3: TGTGCCAGCAGCGTAACCGAAACAGGGCGGGAGGTCCACTTT. The chain couples TRBV9 to TRBJ1-6; tentative D call: TRBD1 (6 bases). Per the germline V gene, CDR1 is SGDLS and CDR2 is YYNGEE. The CDR3 runs 14 residues. The ends were cut back, 1 base at V and 17 bases at J, with 19 bases in the middle.

This clone was seen once. J is TRBJ1-1 and V is TRBV7-9; D is perhaps TRBD1 (5 bases). The CDR3 spans 12 residues. Germline-derived CDR1 and CDR2 are SEHNR and FQNEAQ (reference sequence). Trimming took off 1 base at V and 10 bases at J, with 10 bases between the two ends. CDR3 in amino acids: CASSLDSQGAFF. The CDR3, as DNA: TGTGCCAGCAGCTTAGACAGCCAGGGAGCTTTCTTT.

This chain connects TRBV4-2 to TRBJ1-6; TRBD1 is a possible D gene (5 bases). V lost 0 bases, J lost 5 bases, and 14 bases lay in between. Looked up from germline, CDR1 is LGHNA and CDR2 is YNFKEQ. The CDR3 runs 17 residues. This chain's CDR3 is CASSQEVSGWDNSPLHF. In DNA form, the CDR3 reads TGTGCCAGCAGCCAAGAAGTGTCAGGGTGGGATAATTCACCCCTCCACTTT.

The rearrangement links TRBV10-3 to TRBJ1-3; 8 positions agree with TRBD1. CDR3 length: 15 residues. The V gene end was trimmed by 5 bases and the J gene end by 0 bases; junction bases not matched to a gene: 3. From germline, CDR1 is ENHRY and CDR2 SYGVKD. The CDR3 protein is CAISTTGGSGNTIYF. The CDR3 DNA reads TGTGCCATCAGTACCACAGGGGGCTCTGGAAACACCATATATTTT.

This chain connects TRBV7-2 to TRBJ1-5; TRBD1 aligns across 8 bases. Trimming at V came to 8 bases and at J to 2 bases, leaving 5 bases not matched to a gene. Germline V gene sequence: CDR1 SGHTA, CDR2 FQGNSA. CDR3 size: 14 residues. The CDR3 DNA sequence: TGTGCCAGCGGACAGGGTCCGGGCAATCAGCCCCAGCATTTT. This translates into CASGQGPGNQPQHF.

This clone was seen more than once but under ten times. The rearrangement links TRBV6-1 to TRBJ2-7, with D tentatively TRBD2 (6 bases). This CDR3 region has 14 residues. Germline CDR1 is MNHNS and CDR2 is SASEGT. V lost 10 bases and J lost 0, with 16 bases in between. Here the CDR3 reads CATDRDWDSYEQYF. The CDR3 region has the DNA TGTGCCACCGACCGGGACTGGGACTCCTACGAGCAGTACTTC.

The V gene is TRBV19, the J gene TRBJ1-2, with a possible D match to TRBD1 (5 bases). The CDR3 has 13 residues. V lost 3 bases, J lost 2 bases, and 7 bases lay in between. The germline V gene encodes CDR1 LNHDA and CDR2 SQIVND (reference sequence). The CDR3, as DNA: TGTGCCAGTAGTATTCGGGGGAACTATGGCTACACCTTC. It encodes CASSIRGNYGYTF.

The chain joins TRBV5-6 to TRBJ1-1, with 8 bases aligning to TRBD1. This CDR3 is built from 14 residues. V lost 3 bases, J lost 10 bases, and 11 bases stayed unmatched. Germline values: CDR1 SGHDT, CDR2 YYEEEE. CDR3 DNA sequence: TGTGCCAGCAGCTACCCGGACAGGGCCGAAGGAGCTTTCTTT. Protein: CASSYPDRAEGAFF.